The source of this T cell receptor beta chain is a study of T cells in localized non-small cell lung cancer. Study-level points and caveats: Uninvolved adjacent lung showed the highest T cell clonality, exceeding tumor. Sequence data derive from only one tumor region, so heterogeneity remains possible. Appearing in adjacent lung were a median about 60 of the top 100 tumor clones.

This clone came up a few times. Its antigen is unknown. The CDR3 spans 14 residues. V was pared by 5 bases and J by 5 bases, with 15 bases between. Germline lookup yields CDR1 SGHNT and CDR2 YENEEA. Using immunoSEQ multiplex PCR, the repertoire was profiled, and TCRdb retains in-frame clones only, with some absent. Found here are about 2,500 clones, 20% to 25% of them singletons; the top ten hold around 5.7%. This chain connects TRBV11-3 to TRBJ2-5; D is possibly TRBD2 (6 bases). The sequences come from lung tumor tissue, collected before any cancer treatment. This receptor was taken from a man aged 35 to 69 with stage II lung adenocarcinoma. The CDR3 DNA sequence: TGTGCCAGCAGCGCGCAACTAGCTATGGAGACCCAGTACTTC. Encoded protein: CASSAQLAMETQYF.